This T cell receptor beta chain is drawn from a study of identical twins. TCRdb fed the 5' RACE reads into MiXCR, producing one record per CDR3 protein. Seen here are fewer than 500,000 distinct CDR3 sequences, approximately 25% observed once, and the top ten hold 2.9%. Trimming took off 6 bases at V and 5 bases at J, with 14 bases between the two ends. Germline CDR1 reads SGHTA; CDR2 reads FQGTGA. The length of the CDR3 is 14 residues. The sample was also linked to a second study, of T cells expressing NK-cell markers.

The sequence was obtained from a woman aged 18-29 years in good health. The J gene is TRBJ2-1, the V gene TRBV7-3; D might be TRBD2 (7 bases). The sequenced material came from CD4+ T cells sorted from blood. The DNA for the CDR3 is TGTGCCAGCAGAAGGGGGGGAGCCAACAATGAGCAGTTCTTC. Translated: CASRRGGANNEQFF. Complete variable domain (other parts from reference TRBV7-3 and TRBJ2-1): GAGVSQTPSNKVTEKGKYVELRCDPISGHTALYWYRQSLGQGPEFLIYFQGTGAADDSGLPNDRFFAVRPEGSVSTLKIQRTERGDSAVYLCASRRGGANNEQFFGPGTRLTVL.